Listed below are T cell receptor beta chains from one sample, sequenced in a study of blood T cell repertoires in COVID-19. Sequencing used immunoSEQ multiplex PCR; TCRdb keeps in-frame clones, though not all of them. This table has a few hundred thousand clones, roughly nine tenths appearing once. The sample was PBMCs or T cells enriched from blood (not recorded which). These receptor sequences come from a woman in her late teens or twenties in a cohort exposed to, infected with or recovered from COVID-19 (not recorded which). CDR3s leave out the opening cysteine and the closing phenylalanine or tryptophan.

J gene,V gene,CDR3 protein
TRBJ1-1,TRBV19,ASSIGGYTEAF
TRBJ1-6,TRBV6-2/TRBV6-3,ASSTTGTANSPLH
TRBJ2-7,TRBV25-1,ASSGGGPSGPDEQY
TRBJ1-1,TRBV27,ASSPSTGIGNTEAF
TRBJ2-7,TRBV19,ASRQGRTYEQY
TRBJ1-1,TRBV27,ASSLGTFERAF
TRBJ1-4,TRBV7-9,ASSFSSYRGPNEKLF
TRBJ2-7,TRBV4-1,ASSDSSGRDEQY
TRBJ2-7,TRBV27,ASSLSPLSTSGRRYEQY
TRBJ1-1,TRBV14,ASSQRSAVSAEAF
TRBJ1-1,TRBV7-9,ASHDSGYTEAF
TRBJ2-4,TRBV15,ATSRGGEAKNIQY
TRBJ1-5,TRBV19,ASRDTRNQPQH
TRBJ1-1,TRBV6-5,ASSRAGDLAEAF
TRBJ2-7,TRBV7-9,ASSLLGGHEQY
TRBJ2-7,TRBV6-5,ASTPGLASLEQY
TRBJ2-7,TRBV3-1/TRBV3-2,ASSQENRDYEQY
TRBJ2-3,TRBV6-5,ASERDTQY
TRBJ2-1,TRBV2,ASRTGTGSTSSYNEQF
TRBJ2-3,TRBV6-6,ASKTGGDTQY
TRBJ2-2,TRBV2,ASSKRPRGGTGVTGELF
TRBJ2-1,TRBV9,ASSVEPTSYNEQF
TRBJ1-4,TRBV18,ASSGQTDEKLF
TRBJ1-2,TRBV18,ASSPSTGREYGYT